A selection of T cell receptor beta chains follows, all from one sample in a study of shared clonotypes between healthy human individuals. The method was immunoSEQ multiplex PCR; TCRdb's version includes in-frame clones alone and lacks a portion of them. This sample carries hundreds of thousands of clones, approximately 79% of them seen once, and the ten largest clones take over 1.5%. Sequencing was performed on memory CD4+ T cells sorted from blood. These receptors all stem from a young woman in good health. Both conserved end residues are part of each CDR3. The order of the fields is J gene, V gene, clone size, D gene, CDR3 DNA, CDR3 protein. The D gene is left open where the match is weak. The size of a clone is reported for some rows only, either as once, few or many, or as a class for expanded clones.

TRBJ2-2 | TRBV7-2 | few | TRBD2 | TGTGCCAGCAGCTTCGCGGGAGGTCGCACCGGGGAGCTGTTTTTT | CASSFAGGRTGELFF
TRBJ2-3 | TRBV7-6 | NA | TRBD2 | TGTGCCAGCAGCCAGGGGACTAGCGGGAGTACAGATACGCAGTATTTT | CASSQGTSGSTDTQYF
TRBJ2-2 | TRBV5-5 | medium-sized | NA | TGTGCCAGCAGCCCCGTTCCCACCGGGGAGCTGTTTTTT | CASSPVPTGELFF
TRBJ2-1 | TRBV11-2 | NA | TRBD1 | TGTGCCAGCAGCTCCGGGACAGGGGGGTACAATGAGCAGTTCTTC | CASSSGTGGYNEQFF
TRBJ2-1 | TRBV18 | NA | NA | TGTGCCAGCTCACCACCGACGGCGAATGAGCAGTTCTTC | CASSPPTANEQFF
TRBJ2-3 | TRBV5-1 | NA | NA | TGCGCCAGCAGCCCCGCCGGGGGGCGGGTGAGCACAGATACGCAGTATTTT | CASSPAGGRVSTDTQYF
TRBJ2-1 | TRBV7-6 | NA | TRBD2 | TGTGCCAGCAGCTTGCTAGCGGGAGCCCTGAATGAGCAGTTCTTC | CASSLLAGALNEQFF
TRBJ2-1 | TRBV11-2 | NA | NA | TGTGCCAGCAGCCACAGGCGCTCCTACAATGAGCAGTTCTTC | CASSHRRSYNEQFF
TRBJ2-3 | TRBV7-7 | NA | TRBD2 | TGTGCCAGCAGCTTAGGGCTAGCGGGAGACGGCGATACGCAGTATTTT | CASSLGLAGDGDTQYF
TRBJ2-3 | TRBV6-4 | few | TRBD2 | TGTGCCAGCAGTGCGACTAGCGGGAGTGCAGATACGCAGTATTTT | CASSATSGSADTQYF
TRBJ1-2 | TRBV7-9 | NA | NA | TGTGCCAGCAGCTTAGAAGGGTCAAGGGTCTATGGCTACACCTTC | CASSLEGSRVYGYTF
TRBJ2-3 | TRBV7-9 | NA | NA | TGTGCCAGCAGCTTAGGGTCCTCGGATACGCAGTATTTT | CASSLGSSDTQYF
TRBJ2-5 | TRBV7-7 | NA | NA | TGTGCCAGCAGCAAGGACACTTTGGAGACCCAGTACTTC | CASSKDTLETQYF
TRBJ2-5 | TRBV10-2 | NA | TRBD2 | TGCGCCAGCAGACTAGCGGGAGTAGAGACCCAGTACTTC | CASRLAGVETQYF
TRBJ2-7 | TRBV5-1 | many | TRBD2 | TGCGCCAGCGAAGAGGGGACTACTAACGAGCAGTACTTC | CASEEGTTNEQYF
TRBJ1-4 | TRBV6-1 | NA | NA | TGTGCCAGCAGTGCAATAGCAGGCATTAATGAAAAACTGTTTTTT | CASSAIAGINEKLFF
TRBJ2-3 | TRBV6-1 | NA | NA | TGTGCCAGCAGCACGCGAGGCTCTTGGACAGATACGCAGTATTTT | CASSTRGSWTDTQYF
TRBJ2-5 | TRBV5-1 | NA | TRBD2 | TGCGCCAGCATACTAGCGGGAGGGCCATTAGAGACCCAGTACTTC | CASILAGGPLETQYF
TRBJ1-5 | TRBV4-1 | NA | NA | TGCGCCAGCAGCCAAGAGGGTAGCAATCAGCCCCAGCATTTT | CASSQEGSNQPQHF
TRBJ2-3 | TRBV2 | many | TRBD2 | TGTGCCAGGGGTCGGACTAGCGGCTCTAGCACAGATACGCAGTATTTT | CARGRTSGSSTDTQYF
TRBJ2-5 | TRBV6-5 | NA | TRBD1 | TGTGCCAGCAGCTGGGACAGGGGAAAAGAGACCCAGTACTTC | CASSWDRGKETQYF
TRBJ2-2 | TRBV6-1 | NA | TRBD2 | TGTGCCAGCATACTAGCGGGAACCACCGGGGAGCTGTTTTTT | CASILAGTTGELFF
TRBJ2-2 | TRBV7-6 | NA | TRBD1 | TGTGCCAGCAGCCGTGGGACAGGGTCGAACACCGGGGAGCTGTTTTTT | CASSRGTGSNTGELFF